This T cell receptor (beta chain) is drawn from a study of identical twins. Study findings and constraints: Out-of-frame alpha sequences shared by twins were enriched for low generation probability. Conclusions were based on cross-sectional statistical analysis, without following the same donors.

This clonotype was picked up a small number of times. What it recognizes is unknown. V shed 5 bases and J 2 bases; nucleotides not matched to a gene: 3. The CDR3 consists of 13 residues. Germline V gives CDR1 SGHRS, CDR2 YFSETQ. TCRdb reanalysed the 5' RACE reads using MiXCR and keeps one entry per CDR3 protein. This sample has hundreds of thousands of distinct CDR3 sequences, with roughly an eighth found just once. The sample also formed part of further work on yellow fever vaccine responses in identical twins.

The TCR originated in a woman aged 18-30 years in good health. The chain combines TRBV5-1 with TRBJ1-2; 7 bases are a match to TRBD1. The sample consisted of PBMCs. CDR3 protein: CASRQGENYGYTF. CDR3 DNA sequence: TGCGCCAGCAGGCAGGGGGAGAACTATGGCTACACCTTC.